This TCR beta chain appears in the sequencing data of a study of regulatory T cells in long-lasting Graves disease. Study background: To qualify as persistent, Graves' disease required over 5 years of antithyroid drugs with positive TSH receptor antibodies.

This sample's time point: persistent/refractory GD, antithyroid drugs over 5 years with positive TRAb. The TCR library used RNA extracted from PBMCs. For TCR beta, libraries came from iRepertoire HTBI primers and Arm-PCR of CDR3 regions. TCRdb re-analysed the multiplex PCR reads in MiXCR, keeping a single row per CDR3 protein. The sample includes under 500,000 distinct CDR3 sequences, less than 25% of them seen just once. This CDR3 spans 15 amino acids. V shed 2 bases, J shed 7 bases, and the junction held 5 bases outside the gene matches. CDR1 is MDHEN, CDR2 SYDVKM, per germline. This clonotype came up many times.

This clonotype was sampled from a female donor with Graves disease. The sample here was peripheral blood mononuclear cells (PBMCs), taken when the disease was refractory, from a patient treated with antithyroid drugs. This chain links TRBV28 with TRBJ2-2; 9 bases match TRBD1. CDR3 amino acids: CASSLTGGLSGELFF. The CDR3, as DNA: TGTGCCAGCAGTTTAACAGGGGGCTTGAGCGGGGAGCTGTTTTTT.